This T cell receptor beta chain came from a study of blood T cell repertoires in COVID-19. Per germline, CDR1 MGHDK and CDR2 SYGVNS. V lost 4 bases, J lost 6 bases, and 13 bases lay in between. There are 14 residues in the CDR3. Measured with immunoSEQ multiplex PCR; TCRdb has only the in-frame clones, and not every one. The sample contains approximately 500,000 clones, 85% to 90% of which appear only once. This receptor was identified in a woman aged 40 to 55 who had recovered from COVID-19. The sample consisted of PBMCs or T cells enriched from blood (not recorded which). V gene TRBV25-1 combines with J gene TRBJ2-1; perhaps TRBD2 as D (5 bases). The CDR3 loop reads CASSGARVSNEQFF. Here the CDR3 DNA reads TGTGCCAGCAGTGGAGCGAGGGTATCCAATGAGCAGTTCTTC.